This paragraph reports one T cell receptor beta chain. These data are taken from a study of blood T cells in healthy people across ages. V was shortened by 4 bases and J by 6 bases, with 16 bases between the two germline ends. The CDR3 is made up of 15 amino acids. Russia was home to the donors, healthy Caucasian individuals aged about 6 to 100. Total RNA was isolated from each sample in quantities of at least 5 micrograms. A J-beta primer mix and a sample-barcoded 5' primer were used in a second PCR of roughly 6 to 11 cycles. TCRdb processed the 5' RACE reads anew with MiXCR; each CDR3 protein has one entry. The repertoire consists of about 1.5 million distinct CDR3 sequences, with less than 45% occurring once and the leading ten covering less than 5%.

The sequence came from a woman aged 18-29 years in good health. The genes are TRBV12-3 or TRBV12-4 and TRBJ1-5, with D possibly being TRBD1 (6 bases). The sample comprised blood. The chain's CDR3 is CASSSNNRAGQPQHF. The CDR3 region has the DNA TGTGCCAGCAGTTCGAACAACAGGGCTGGTCAGCCCCAGCATTTT.